Below are 5 T cell receptor beta chains sequenced from a single sample in a study of blood T cell repertoires in COVID-19. Sequenced by immunoSEQ multiplex PCR; TCRdb stores in-frame clones only, minus some. This table has about 480,000 clones, 85% to 90% appearing once. The sequenced material came from peripheral blood. The origin of the receptors is a young man with COVID-19, enrolled during active disease.

The chain combines TRBV13 with TRBJ1-2, with D perhaps TRBD1 (5 bases). The CDR3 contains 15 residues. Germline V gives CDR1 PRHDT, CDR2 FYEKMQ (reference sequence). The V and J ends lost 6 bases and 4 bases respectively, with 18 bases between them. This chain's CDR3 is CASSPSGREAYGYTF. The CDR3 nucleotides are TGTGCCAGCAGTCCCTCGGGCAGGGAGGCCTATGGCTACACCTTC.

The J gene is TRBJ2-1, the V gene TRBV14, with 12 bases aligning to TRBD2. Germline V gene lookup returns CDR1 SGHDN and CDR2 FVKESK. V trimming: 4 bases; J trimming: 7 bases; junction bases outside the gene matches: 20. The CDR3 covers 20 residues. DNA for the CDR3: TGTGCCAGCAGCCGAACAGGGCAATCCGGACTAGCGGGGCCGGTAAATGAGCAGTTCTTC. This gives the protein CASSRTGQSGLAGPVNEQFF.

The chain carries TRBV30 and TRBJ1-1; no firm D call. CDR3 length: 13 residues. Deletions cut 0 bases from V and 3 bases from J, with 8 bases between. Looked up from germline, CDR1 is GTSNPN and CDR2 is SVGIG (reference sequence). The CDR3 spells CAWSVGRDTEAFF. CDR3 nucleotide sequence: TGTGCCTGGAGTGTCGGCCGGGACACTGAAGCTTTCTTT.

The rearrangement uses TRBV18 and TRBJ1-2; maybe TRBD1 (6 bases). V lost 1 base to trimming and J lost 4 bases, with 16 bases between them. Germline CDR1 is KGHSH and CDR2 is LQKENI. This CDR3 contains 16 residues. CDR3 loop: CASSPRQVAEPYGYTF. The CDR3, as DNA: TGTGCCAGCTCACCACGACAGGTCGCCGAACCCTATGGCTACACCTTC.

The rearrangement links TRBV29-1 to TRBJ2-7; 10 bases are shared with TRBD2. The CDR3 consists of 13 residues. The V gene end was trimmed by 5 bases and the J gene end by 2 bases; junction bases not matched to a gene: 3. Germline lookup yields CDR1 SQVTM and CDR2 ANQGSEA. The CDR3 sequence is CSVRTSGPYEQYF. DNA for the CDR3: TGCAGCGTTCGGACTAGCGGTCCCTACGAGCAGTACTTC.